These 24 T cell receptor beta chains share one sample of origin, sequenced in a study of blood T cell repertoires in COVID-19. The repertoire was sequenced with immunoSEQ multiplex PCR; TCRdb's copy has only in-frame clones and lacks some. There are fewer than 250,000 clones in the sample; approximately 84% occur only once, and 6.5% to 9% lies in the top ten. Material: peripheral blood. Source of these receptors: a woman aged 45-65 years with active or convalescent COVID-19.

The rearrangement uses TRBV28 and TRBJ1-5; no firm D call. Between the trimmed V and J ends, which lost 3 bases and 10 bases, there was a span of 10 bases. CDR1 is MDHEN, CDR2 SYDVKM, per germline. This CDR3 region has 12 residues. The CDR3, as DNA: TGTGCCAGCAGTTTCCTAGGTGATCCCCAGCATTTT. Translating gives CASSFLGDPQHF. Together with reference TRBV28 and TRBJ1-5, the CDR3 gives the full variable domain: DVKVTQSSRYLVKRTGEKVFLECVQDMDHENMFWYRQDPGLGLRLIYFSYDVKMKEKGDIPEGYSVSREKKERFSLILESASTNQTSMYLCASSFLGDPQHFGDGTRLSIL.

The chain has TRBV6-5 and TRBJ2-5; 9 bases line up with TRBD2. The germline V gene has CDR1 MNHEY and CDR2 SVGAGI. J was trimmed by 2 bases and V by 2 bases; bases with no gene match: 6. The CDR3 has 16 residues. The CDR3 bases are TGTGCCAGCAGTTACAATAGCGGGAGTTGGCAAGAGACCCAGTACTTC. This gives the protein CASSYNSGSWQETQYF.

The V call is TRBV28, the J call TRBJ2-7; D is unresolved. Per the germline V gene, CDR1 is MDHEN and CDR2 is SYDVKM. This CDR3 has 13 residues. V was cut by 8 bases and J by 3 bases, with 14 bases left in between. The CDR3 DNA reads TGTGCCAGCCACAGTCCTGGCAACTACGAGCAGTACGTC. The encoded protein is CASHSPGNYEQYV.

This chain joins TRBV2 and TRBJ1-4; 10 bases line up with TRBD1. With V trimmed by 5 bases and J by 8 bases, 5 bases remained unmatched. The CDR3 totals 14 residues. Germline assignment: CDR1 SNHLY and CDR2 FYNNEI. CDR3 sequence reads: CASSWTGGGEKLFF. The CDR3 DNA reads TGTGCCAGCAGTTGGACAGGGGGTGGCGAAAAACTGTTTTTT.

The gene calls are TRBV28 and TRBJ2-7; 8 bases are a match to TRBD2. Germline CDR1 is MDHEN and CDR2 is SYDVKM. This CDR3 region has 17 residues. With V trimmed by 5 bases and J by 0 bases, 12 bases remained unmatched. The CDR3 bases are TGTGCCAGCAGTCTCGATACTGGGCGGGGGGTCTCCTACGAGCAGTACTTC. Amino acid sequence: CASSLDTGRGVSYEQYF.

The chain employs TRBV30 and TRBJ2-1; 10 bases match TRBD2. CDR1 and CDR2 from the germline V gene are GTSNPN and SVGIG (reference sequence). The CDR3 covers 15 residues. The V segment lost 0 bases and the J segment 3 bases; nucleotides outside the gene matches: 2. The CDR3 protein is CAWSVRTSGYNEQFF. The DNA for the CDR3 is TGTGCCTGGAGTGTAAGGACTAGCGGCTACAATGAGCAGTTCTTC.

The chain recombines TRBV5-1 with TRBJ2-7; 8 bases map to TRBD2. The CDR3 has 15 amino acids. Germline V CDR1 and CDR2: SGHRS, YFSETQ. V lost 0 bases and J lost 5; bases outside the gene matches: 7. CDR3 sequence reads: CASSLGASGGDEQYV. The CDR3 DNA reads TGCGCCAGCAGCTTGGGGGCCAGCGGGGGAGACGAGCAGTACGTC.

The CDR3 DNA sequence: TGCGCCAGCAGCTACGACAGTAACTATGGCTACACCTTC. Translation: CASSYDSNYGYTF. The chain couples TRBV5-1 to TRBJ1-2, with D possibly matching TRBD1 (5 bases). The ends were cut back, 3 bases at V and 1 base at J, with 7 bases in the middle. Germline values: CDR1 SGHRS, CDR2 YFSETQ. The CDR3 runs 13 residues.

The rearrangement links TRBV28 to TRBJ2-2; 12 bases are shared with TRBD2. The CDR3 contains 17 residues. Germline values: CDR1 MDHEN, CDR2 SYDVKM. The V segment lost 0 bases and the J segment 5 bases; nucleotides outside the gene matches: 4. The CDR3 region has the DNA TGTGCCAGCAGTTTATGGACTAGCGGGAGAGAGACCGGGGAGCTGTTTTTT. It translates to CASSLWTSGRETGELFF.

The chain combines TRBV11-3 with TRBJ1-1; 12 bases map to TRBD1. The CDR3 extends over 16 amino acids. V trimming: 5 bases; J trimming: 2 bases; junction bases outside the gene matches: 6. Germline CDR1 is SGHNT and CDR2 is YENEEA. CDR3 nucleotide sequence: TGTGCCAGCAGCGGAGGGGACAGGGGGCCAAACACTGAAGCTTTCTTT. Translating it yields CASSGGDRGPNTEAFF.

The rearrangement uses TRBV5-1 and TRBJ1-6; D unresolved. CDR1 and CDR2 from the germline V gene are SGHRS and YFSETQ. With 3 bases removed from V and 0 bases from J, the gap between germline ends came to 7 bases. The CDR3 loop spans 15 amino acids. CDR3 sequence: CASSSWSSYNSPLHF. The CDR3 DNA sequence: TGCGCCAGCAGCTCATGGAGCTCCTATAATTCACCCCTCCACTTT.

The CDR3 nucleotides read TGTGCCAGCAGTGAAACAGGGATGAGAGGCGAAAAACTGTTTTTT. This encodes CASSETGMRGEKLFF. The rearrangement uses TRBV6-1 and TRBJ1-4; perhaps TRBD1 as D (6 bases). Trimming stripped 2 bases from V and 8 bases from J, with 15 bases between. This CDR3 is built from 15 residues. CDR1 is MNHNS and CDR2 is SASEGT in the germline V gene.

The genes are TRBV6-1 and TRBJ1-1; D remains ambiguous. V lost 5 bases to trimming and J lost 4 bases, with 11 bases between them. This CDR3 contains 13 residues. The germline V gene has CDR1 MNHNS and CDR2 SASEGT. CDR3 amino acids: CASSYGRVTEAFF. The CDR3 DNA is TGTGCCAGCAGTTATGGGCGAGTCACTGAAGCTTTCTTT.

The V and J genes are TRBV18 and TRBJ2-7; 8 bases match TRBD1. This CDR3 has 14 residues. CDR1 and CDR2 from the germline V gene are KGHSH and LQKENI. After removal of 0 bases from V and 2 bases from J, the junction contained 0 bases not matched to a gene. In nucleotides, the CDR3 is TGTGCCAGCTCACCACCGGGACAGGCCTACGAGCAGTACTTC. This sequence encodes CASSPPGQAYEQYF.

The V call is TRBV24-1, the J call TRBJ2-6; tentative D call: TRBD2 (6 bases). Germline V lookup: CDR1 KGHDR, CDR2 SFDVKD. The CDR3 has 16 amino acids. The V and J ends lost 3 bases and 1 base respectively, with 9 bases between them. This CDR3 reads CATSDVGRSGANVLTF. The CDR3 nucleotides are TGTGCCACCAGTGATGTAGGGAGGTCTGGGGCCAACGTCCTGACTTTC.

This chain links TRBV24-1 with TRBJ2-1, with 10 bases that match TRBD1. V shed 4 bases and J 6 bases; nucleotides not matched to a gene: 8. Germline assignment: CDR1 KGHDR and CDR2 SFDVKD. The CDR3 spans 16 residues. In DNA, the CDR3 is TGTGCCACCAGTGACCGCGGGACAGGGGTTGGCAATGAGCAGTTCTTC. Amino acids: CATSDRGTGVGNEQFF.

The chain combines TRBV2 with TRBJ1-2; D not certain. The CDR3 contains 13 residues. CDR1 SNHLY and CDR2 FYNNEI come from the germline V gene. The V gene lost 7 bases and the J gene lost 5 bases, with 14 bases spanning the gap. The CDR3 sequence: CASIGDGGYGYTF. CDR3 bases: TGTGCCAGCATCGGGGATGGCGGGTATGGCTACACCTTC.

The chain uses TRBV6-1 and TRBJ2-1, with 8 bases identical to TRBD1. CDR1 is MNHNS and CDR2 is SASEGT in the germline V gene. V trimming: 1 base; J trimming: 7 bases; junction bases outside the gene matches: 6. The CDR3 extends over 15 amino acids. CDR3 nucleotide sequence: TGTGCCAGCAGTGAAGATTCAGGGGGCGTGAATGAGCAGTTCTTC. Residues: CASSEDSGGVNEQFF.

The chain carries TRBV7-9 and TRBJ2-6, with a tentative D call TRBD1 (5 bases). This CDR3 region has 17 residues. V shed 5 bases and J shed 1 base, with 15 bases lying between them. CDR1 is SEHNR and CDR2 is FQNEAQ in the germline V gene (reference sequence). The CDR3 DNA reads as TGTGCCAGCAGCCCAAGGCAGGGAATATCTGGGGCCAACGTCCTGACTTTC. Translated, it gives CASSPRQGISGANVLTF.

The rearrangement links TRBV18 to TRBJ2-2, with D possibly being TRBD2 (5 bases). Germline values: CDR1 KGHSH, CDR2 LQKENI. With 1 base removed from V and 0 bases from J, the gap between germline ends came to 21 bases. The length of the CDR3 is 20 residues. CDR3 amino acids: CASSPRSGKLVSANTGELFF. CDR3 in DNA: TGTGCCAGCTCACCACGATCGGGTAAACTAGTCTCCGCGAACACCGGGGAGCTGTTTTTT.

The V gene is TRBV20-1, the J gene TRBJ2-5; TRBD2 aligns across 9 bases. In germline, CDR1 is DFQATT, CDR2 SNEGSKA (reference sequence). V shed 3 bases, J shed 4 bases, and the junction held 9 bases outside the gene matches. The CDR3 contains 15 residues. The CDR3 here is CSASGSGGRGETQYF. The CDR3 coding sequence is TGCAGTGCTAGTGGCAGCGGGGGGAGGGGAGAGACCCAGTACTTC.

The V call is TRBV9, the J call TRBJ2-1; 10 positions match TRBD2. This CDR3 spans 15 amino acids. Per germline, CDR1 SGDLS and CDR2 YYNGEE. Trimming removed 0 bases from V and 6 bases from J; junction bases left unmatched: 3. The CDR3 loop is CASSVEAGGLNEQFF. Written as DNA, the CDR3 is TGTGCCAGCAGCGTAGAAGCGGGGGGGCTCAATGAGCAGTTCTTC.

The rearrangement uses TRBV25-1 and TRBJ2-3; 8 nucleotides line up with TRBD1. Germline CDR1 and CDR2: MGHDK and SYGVNS. The CDR3 covers 15 residues. With 5 bases clipped from V and 3 bases from J, the junction kept 7 bases outside the gene matches. In DNA form, the CDR3 reads TGTGCCAGCAGTAACCGGGACAGGTATACAGATACGCAGTATTTT. The encoded protein is CASSNRDRYTDTQYF.

The V gene is TRBV18, the J gene TRBJ2-6, with 7 bases identical to TRBD1. This CDR3 spans 17 amino acids. Trimming removed 6 bases from V and 0 bases from J; junction bases left unmatched: 8. Per germline, CDR1 KGHSH and CDR2 LQKENI. The CDR3 region has the DNA TGTGCCAGCTCGTCTCAGGGGGTAAGCTCTGGGGCCAACGTCCTGACTTTC. It is translated as CASSSQGVSSGANVLTF.